The 3 T cell receptor beta chains below were found in one sample sequenced in a study of CXCR3-negative and CXCR3-positive naive CD8 T cells. General observations from the study: Compared with CXCR3-negative naive cells, CXCR3-positive naive cells showed more hydrophobic TRB CDR3s.

Their antigen targets remain unknown. TRB cDNA was prepared as libraries by UMI-labeled 5' RACE. Reanalyzing the 5' RACE reads, TCRdb keeps one entry per CDR3 protein, without DNA. This sample carries around 63,000 distinct CDR3 sequences, with 4% to 5.5% going to the ten biggest clones. Sequenced sample: naive CXCR3+ CD8+ T cells from blood. The subset: CD45RO-CCR7+CD27+CD95- naive CD8+ T cells expressing CXCR3 (TNR3+). The source of these receptors is a human donor in good health. Some clones in this sample may be carry-over from other donors' samples.

This sequence joins TRBV21-1 and TRBJ2-7; TCRdb's D call of TRBD1 is untestable without DNA. TRBV21-1 is given as a pseudogene. The length of the CDR3 is 13 residues. The CDR3: CASGGEGSRSIVF.

CDR3 protein: CASSLGGGYYEQYF. The V call is TRBV27, the J call TRBJ2-7; TCRdb lists TRBD1, though no DNA is available to test this call. The germline V gene encodes CDR1 MNHEY and CDR2 SMNVEV (reference sequence). The CDR3 runs 14 residues.

This chain links TRBV12-3 or TRBV12-4 with TRBJ2-1. This CDR3 comprises 15 residues. The CDR3 sequence is CASRDLVSSYNEQFF.